Shown below are 9 T cell receptor beta chains from a single sample sequenced in a study of human T cells and chemical hapten exposure. TCRdb re-derived calls from the RACE reads in MiXCR, one entry per CDR3 protein. The data hold approximately 80,000 distinct CDR3 sequences, with around 15% observed a single time. Time point: pre-sensitization, week 0. Treatment: therapeutic diphenylcyclopropenone sensitization with weekly scalp DPC. Sequencing used whole blood, obtained in connection with sensitization to the hapten diphenylcyclopropenone (DPC). The source of these receptors is a woman aged 45-59 years with alopecia areata. Some clones in this sample may be carry-over from other donors' samples.

This clonotype was observed a handful of times. The rearrangement joins TRBV29-1 to TRBJ1-1, with a weak D call TRBD1 (6 bases). CDR1 SQVTM and CDR2 ANQGSEA come from the germline V gene. V gave up 5 bases and J gave up 4 bases, with 11 bases separating them. The CDR3 loop spans 12 amino acids. The chain's CDR3 is CSVLWGLTEAFF. CDR3 coding DNA: TGCAGCGTTTTGTGGGGGCTCACTGAAGCTTTCTTT. The complete variable domain, with remaining parts taken from reference TRBV29-1 and TRBJ1-1, reads SAVISQKPSRDICQRGTSLTIQCQVDSQVTMMFWYRQQPGQSLTLIATANQGSEATYESGFVIDKFPISRPNLTFSTLTVSNMSPEDSSIYLCSVLWGLTEAFFGQGTRLTVV.

J is TRBJ2-7 and V is TRBV18; either TRBD1 or TRBD2 may supply D (7 bases each). V dropped 3 bases and J dropped 1 base, with 13 bases sitting between them. The germline V gene has CDR1 KGHSH and CDR2 LQKENI. There are 15 residues in the CDR3. CDR3 DNA: TGTGCCAGCTCACCTAACAGGGGAGGGTCCTACGAGCAGTACTTC. Protein sequence: CASSPNRGGSYEQYF.

This clonotype was picked up a small number of times. The chain recombines TRBV11-2 with TRBJ1-6; D is unclear. Germline V gives CDR1 SGHAT, CDR2 FQNNGV. This CDR3 region has 16 residues. The V end was cut by 0 bases, the J end by 4 bases, with 10 bases between. Written as DNA, the CDR3 is TGTGCCAGCAGCTTAGATAGTCTTTCATATAATTCACCCCTCCACTTT. This sequence encodes CASSLDSLSYNSPLHF.

V and J are TRBV30 and TRBJ2-1; unclear D gene. CDR1 and CDR2 from the germline V gene are GTSNPN and SVGIG (reference sequence). The CDR3 totals 15 residues. V was clipped by 0 bases and J by 0 bases, with 9 bases between them. Written as DNA, the CDR3 is TGTGCCTGGAGTGTACCTGCGACCTCCTACAATGAGCAGTTCTTC. It encodes CAWSVPATSYNEQFF.

This chain links TRBV5-5 with TRBJ1-2; D gene ambiguous. The CDR3 runs to 15 residues. The V end was cut by 0 bases, the J end by 0 bases, with 9 bases between. CDR1 and CDR2 from the germline V gene are SGHKS and YYEKEE (reference sequence). The chain's CDR3 is CASSLGPGTNYGYTF. In nucleotides, the CDR3 is TGTGCCAGCAGCTTGGGACCCGGGACTAACTATGGCTACACCTTC.

The V gene is TRBV11-2, the J gene TRBJ2-1; 10 bases align to TRBD2. This CDR3 spans 17 amino acids. V lost 5 bases to trimming and J lost 2 bases; unmatched junction nucleotides: 9. CDR1 is SGHAT and CDR2 is FQNNGV in the germline V gene. As DNA, the CDR3 is TGTGCCAGCAGCGTAAGATCGCTAGCGGGGGCCTACAATGAGCAGTTCTTC. It codes for CASSVRSLAGAYNEQFF.

This clonotype has a count of ten or more. The chain is built from TRBV5-1 and TRBJ2-7; 8 bases fit TRBD1. The CDR3 has 15 amino acids. With V trimmed by 0 bases and J by 2 bases, 4 bases remained unmatched. Germline assignment: CDR1 SGHRS and CDR2 YFSETQ. CDR3 sequence: CASSLEGQVTYEQYF. In DNA form, the CDR3 reads TGCGCCAGCAGCTTGGAGGGACAGGTGACCTACGAGCAGTACTTC.

The gene calls are TRBV29-1 and TRBJ2-4; TRBD2 aligns across 9 bases. Germline CDR1 reads SQVTM; CDR2 reads ANQGSEA. CDR3 length: 13 residues. Trimming removed 4 bases from V and 11 bases from J; junction bases left unmatched: 9. The CDR3 DNA is TGCAGCGTTGTACGGCGGGAGGGCCTGCTTCAGTACTTC. This translates into CSVVRREGLLQYF.

Only a few counts were recorded for this clonotype. The chain links TRBV20-1 to TRBJ2-3, with a weak D call TRBD2 (5 bases). With 0 bases removed from V and 2 bases from J, the gap between germline ends came to 12 bases. There are 15 residues in the CDR3. The germline CDR1 and CDR2 sequences are DFQATT and SNEGSKA (reference sequence). CDR3 coding DNA: TGCAGTGCTAGAGAGGGAGCGGCAGCCACAGATACGCAGTATTTT. Protein sequence: CSAREGAAATDTQYF.